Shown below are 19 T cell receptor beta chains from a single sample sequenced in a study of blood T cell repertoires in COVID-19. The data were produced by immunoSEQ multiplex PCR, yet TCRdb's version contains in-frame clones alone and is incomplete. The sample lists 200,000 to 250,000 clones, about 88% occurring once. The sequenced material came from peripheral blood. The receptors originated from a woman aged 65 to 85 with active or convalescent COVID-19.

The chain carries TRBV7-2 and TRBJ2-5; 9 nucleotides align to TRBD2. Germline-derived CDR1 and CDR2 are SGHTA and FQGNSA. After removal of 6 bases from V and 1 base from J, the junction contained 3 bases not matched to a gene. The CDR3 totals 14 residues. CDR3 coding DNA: TGTGCCAGCAGTTTTAGCGGGGGCCAAGAGACCCAGTACTTC. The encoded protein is CASSFSGGQETQYF. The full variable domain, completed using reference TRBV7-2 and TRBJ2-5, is GAGVSQSPSNKVTEKGKDVELRCDPISGHTALYWYRQSLGQGLEFLIYFQGNSAPDKSGLPSDRFSAERTGGSVSTLTIQRTQQEDSAVYLCASSFSGGQETQYFGPGTRLLVL.

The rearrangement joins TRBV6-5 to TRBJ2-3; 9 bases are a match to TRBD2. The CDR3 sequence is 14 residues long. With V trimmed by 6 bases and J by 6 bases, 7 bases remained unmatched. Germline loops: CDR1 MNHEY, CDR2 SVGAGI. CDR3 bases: TGTGCCAGCAGCCGGGGACTAGCTGAGGATACGCAGTATTTT. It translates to CASSRGLAEDTQYF.

The CDR3 nucleotides are TGTGCCAGCCGTGGACAGGGTATTGGCTACACCTTC. Encoded protein: CASRGQGIGYTF. This sequence joins TRBV2 and TRBJ1-2; 8 positions match TRBD1. The CDR3 totals 12 residues. V dropped 8 bases and J dropped 7; count of bases not matched to a gene: 6. Germline V CDR1 and CDR2: SNHLY, FYNNEI.

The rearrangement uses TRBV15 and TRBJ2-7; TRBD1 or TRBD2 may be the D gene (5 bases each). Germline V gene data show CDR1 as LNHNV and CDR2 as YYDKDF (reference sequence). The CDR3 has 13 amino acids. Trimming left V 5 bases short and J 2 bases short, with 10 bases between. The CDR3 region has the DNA TGTGCCACCAGCCGAGGGGCTCCCTACGAGCAGTACTTC. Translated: CATSRGAPYEQYF. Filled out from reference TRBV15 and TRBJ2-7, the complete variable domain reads DAMVIQNPRYQVTQFGKPVTLSCSQTLNHNVMYWYQQKSSQAPKLLFHYYDKDFNNEADTPDNFQSRRPNTSFCFLDIRSPGLGDTAMYLCATSRGAPYEQYFGPGTRLTVT.

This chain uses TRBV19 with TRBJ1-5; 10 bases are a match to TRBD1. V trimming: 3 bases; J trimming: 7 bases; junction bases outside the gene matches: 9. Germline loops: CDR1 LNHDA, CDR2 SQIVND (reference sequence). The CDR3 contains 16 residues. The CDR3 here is CASSIGTGDGRQPQHF. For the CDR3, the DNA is TGTGCCAGTAGTATTGGGACAGGGGATGGGCGGCAGCCCCAGCATTTT.

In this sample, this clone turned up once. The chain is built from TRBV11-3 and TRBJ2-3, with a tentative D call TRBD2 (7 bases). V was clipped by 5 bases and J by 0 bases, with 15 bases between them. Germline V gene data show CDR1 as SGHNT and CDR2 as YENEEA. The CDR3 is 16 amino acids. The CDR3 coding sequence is TGTGCCAGCAGCCCCGGCGGCGGGGGCAGCACAGATACGCAGTATTTT. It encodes CASSPGGGGSTDTQYF.

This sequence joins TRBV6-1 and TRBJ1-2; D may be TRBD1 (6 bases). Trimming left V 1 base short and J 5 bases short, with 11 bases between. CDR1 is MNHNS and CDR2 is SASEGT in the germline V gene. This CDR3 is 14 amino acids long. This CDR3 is CASSEVTGWYGYTF. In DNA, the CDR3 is TGTGCCAGCAGTGAAGTAACAGGGTGGTATGGCTACACCTTC.

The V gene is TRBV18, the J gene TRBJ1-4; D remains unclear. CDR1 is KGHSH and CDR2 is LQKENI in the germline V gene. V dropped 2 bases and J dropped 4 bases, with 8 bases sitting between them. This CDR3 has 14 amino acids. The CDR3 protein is CASSPTGYNEKLFF. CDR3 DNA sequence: TGTGCCAGCTCACCAACCGGGTATAATGAAAAACTGTTTTTT.

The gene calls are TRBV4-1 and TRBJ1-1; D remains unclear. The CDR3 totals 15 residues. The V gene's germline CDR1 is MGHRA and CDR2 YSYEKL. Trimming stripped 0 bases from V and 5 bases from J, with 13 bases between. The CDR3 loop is CASSQDLVVATEAFF. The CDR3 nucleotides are TGCGCCAGCAGCCAAGATTTGGTGGTGGCTACTGAAGCTTTCTTT.

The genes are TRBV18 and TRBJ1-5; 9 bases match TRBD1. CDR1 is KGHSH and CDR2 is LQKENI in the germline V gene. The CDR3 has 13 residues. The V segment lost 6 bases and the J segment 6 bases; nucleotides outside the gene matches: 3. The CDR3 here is CASSGTGSQPQHF. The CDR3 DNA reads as TGTGCCAGCTCCGGGACAGGGAGTCAGCCCCAGCATTTT. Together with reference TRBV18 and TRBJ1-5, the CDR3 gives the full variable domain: NAGVMQNPRHLVRRRGQEARLRCSPMKGHSHVYWYRQLPEEGLKFMVYLQKENIIDESGMPKERFSAEFPKEGPSILRIQQVVRGDSAAYFCASSGTGSQPQHFGDGTRLSIL.

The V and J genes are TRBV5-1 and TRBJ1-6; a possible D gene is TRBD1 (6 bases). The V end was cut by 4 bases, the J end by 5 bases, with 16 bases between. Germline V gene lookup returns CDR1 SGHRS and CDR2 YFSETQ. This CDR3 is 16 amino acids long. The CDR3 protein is CASSQLQGVHNSPLHF. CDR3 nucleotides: TGCGCCAGCAGCCAGCTACAGGGAGTTCATAATTCACCCCTCCACTTT.

The CDR3 coding sequence is TGTGCCAGCAGTGGGCACACTGAAGCTTTCTTT. Its protein is CASSGHTEAFF. This chain uses TRBV27 with TRBJ1-1; D is ambiguous. The CDR3 length is 11 residues. The germline gives CDR1 MNHEY, CDR2 SMNVEV (reference sequence). V was clipped by 5 bases and J by 3 bases, with 4 bases between them.

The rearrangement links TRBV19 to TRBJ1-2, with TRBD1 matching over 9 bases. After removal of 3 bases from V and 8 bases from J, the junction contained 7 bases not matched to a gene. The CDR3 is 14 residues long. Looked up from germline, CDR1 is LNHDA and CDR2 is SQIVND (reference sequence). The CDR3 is CASSMVDRGKGYTF. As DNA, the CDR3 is TGTGCCAGTAGTATGGTCGACAGGGGGAAAGGCTACACCTTC. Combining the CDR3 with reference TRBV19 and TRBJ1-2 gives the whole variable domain DGGITQSPKYLFRKEGQNVTLSCEQNLNHDAMYWYRQDPGQGLRLIYYSQIVNDFQKGDIAEGYSVSREKKESFPLTVTSAQKNPTAFYLCASSMVDRGKGYTFGSGTRLTVV.

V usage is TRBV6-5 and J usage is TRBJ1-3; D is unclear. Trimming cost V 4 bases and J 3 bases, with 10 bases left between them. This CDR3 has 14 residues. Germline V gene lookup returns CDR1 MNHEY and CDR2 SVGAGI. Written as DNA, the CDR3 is TGTGCCAGCAGTTCAACAGTACGTGGAAACACCATATATTTT. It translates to CASSSTVRGNTIYF.

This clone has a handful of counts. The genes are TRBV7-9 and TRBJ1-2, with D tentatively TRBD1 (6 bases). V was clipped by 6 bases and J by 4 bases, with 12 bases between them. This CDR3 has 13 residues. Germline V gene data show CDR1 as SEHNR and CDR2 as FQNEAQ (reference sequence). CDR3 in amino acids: CASSLDSSYGYTF. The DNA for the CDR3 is TGTGCCAGCAGTCTGGACAGCAGCTATGGCTACACCTTC. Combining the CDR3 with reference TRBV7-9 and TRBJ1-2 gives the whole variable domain DTGVSQNPRHKITKRGQNVTFRCDPISEHNRLYWYRQTLGQGPEFLTYFQNEAQLEKSRLLSDRFSAERPKGSFSTLEIQRTEQGDSAMYLCASSLDSSYGYTFGSGTRLTVV.

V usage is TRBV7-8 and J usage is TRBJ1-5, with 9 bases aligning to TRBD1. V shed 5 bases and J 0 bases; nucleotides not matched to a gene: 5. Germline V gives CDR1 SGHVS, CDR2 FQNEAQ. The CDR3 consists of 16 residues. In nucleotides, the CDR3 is TGTGCCAGCAGCACGGGGACAGGGTATAGCAATCAGCCCCAGCATTTT. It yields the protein CASSTGTGYSNQPQHF.

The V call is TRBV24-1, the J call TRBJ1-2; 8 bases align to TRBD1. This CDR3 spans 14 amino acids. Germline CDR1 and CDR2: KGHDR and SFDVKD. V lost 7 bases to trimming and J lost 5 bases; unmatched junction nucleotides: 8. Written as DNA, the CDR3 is TGTGCCACCAGGGACCGGACAGGGTTGTATGGCTACACCTTC. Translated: CATRDRTGLYGYTF.

This chain's CDR3 is CASSKLLETQYF. The CDR3 DNA is TGTGCCAGCAGCAAACTACTGGAGACCCAGTACTTC. The genes are TRBV12-3 or TRBV12-4 and TRBJ2-5; the D is unclear. The CDR3 has 12 amino acids. V lost 6 bases and J lost 5, with 10 bases in between.

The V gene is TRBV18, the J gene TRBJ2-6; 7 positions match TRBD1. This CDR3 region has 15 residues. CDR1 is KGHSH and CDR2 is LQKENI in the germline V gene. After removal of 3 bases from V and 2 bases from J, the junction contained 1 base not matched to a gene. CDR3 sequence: CASSPQGAGANVLTF. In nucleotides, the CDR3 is TGTGCCAGCTCACCCCAGGGGGCTGGGGCCAACGTCCTGACTTTC.